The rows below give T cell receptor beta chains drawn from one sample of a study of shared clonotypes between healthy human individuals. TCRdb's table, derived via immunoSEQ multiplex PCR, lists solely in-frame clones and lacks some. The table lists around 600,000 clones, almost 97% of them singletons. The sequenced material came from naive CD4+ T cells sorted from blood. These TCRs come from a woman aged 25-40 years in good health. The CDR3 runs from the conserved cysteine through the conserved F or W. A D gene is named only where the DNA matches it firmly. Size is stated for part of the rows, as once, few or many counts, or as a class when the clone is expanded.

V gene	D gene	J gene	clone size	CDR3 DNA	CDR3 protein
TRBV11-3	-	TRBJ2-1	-	TGTGCCAGCAGCTTAAGCGGTAGCTCCGTCTCCTACAATGAGCAGTTCTTC	CASSLSGSSVSYNEQFF
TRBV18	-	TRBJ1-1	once	TGTGCCACGTCCTCGCCGAACACTGAAGCTTTCTTT	CATSSPNTEAFF
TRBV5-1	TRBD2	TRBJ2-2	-	TGCGCCAGCAGCTTTATTGCGGGAGGCCCCCGGAACGGGGAGCTGTTTTTT	CASSFIAGGPRNGELFF
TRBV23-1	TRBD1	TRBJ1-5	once	TGCGCCAGCAGTCAGGAGAAGCCGGGACAGACAAGGAATCAGCCCCAGCATTTT	CASSQEKPGQTRNQPQHF
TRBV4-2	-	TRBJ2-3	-	TGTGCCAGCAGCCAAGACGTCCGCACAGATACGCAGTATTTT	CASSQDVRTDTQYF
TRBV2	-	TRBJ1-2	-	TGTGCCAGCAGTGATTTGCTCTCTGGCTACACCTTC	CASSDLLSGYTF
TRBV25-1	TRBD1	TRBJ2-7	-	TGTGCCAGCAGGCAGACAGGGGGCCCCGAGCAGTACTTC	CASRQTGGPEQYF
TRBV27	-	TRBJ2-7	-	TGTGCCAGCACCACAAAGGGGTCCTACGAGCAGTACTTC	CASTTKGSYEQYF
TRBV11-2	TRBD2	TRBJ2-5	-	TGTGCCAGCAGCTTACAGAGCGGGAGGCAGACCCAGTACTTC	CASSLQSGRQTQYF
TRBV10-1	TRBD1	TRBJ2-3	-	TGCGCCAGCAGTGAGTCGATAACGACAGGGGGTAAAGATACGCAGTATTTT	CASSESITTGGKDTQYF
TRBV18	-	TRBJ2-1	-	TGTGCCAGCTCACCAAGGGCGACCTCCTCCCGCAATGAGCAGTTCTTC	CASSPRATSSRNEQFF
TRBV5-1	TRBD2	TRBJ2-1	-	TGCGCCAGCAGCTTGAGCCTAGCGGATTACAATGAGCAGTTCTTC	CASSLSLADYNEQFF
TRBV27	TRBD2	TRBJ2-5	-	TGTGCCAGCAGTCCGGGGGGGGAGGGGGAGACCCAGTACTTC	CASSPGGEGETQYF
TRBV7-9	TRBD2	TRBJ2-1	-	TGTGCCAGCAGCTTATTAGCGGGAGGGTACAATGAGCAGTTCTTC	CASSLLAGGYNEQFF
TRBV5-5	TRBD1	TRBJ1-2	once	TGTGCCAGCAGCCGGCGGACAGGGGATGGCTACACCTTC	CASSRRTGDGYTF
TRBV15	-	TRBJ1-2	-	TGTGCCACCAGCAGAACCACAGGGCTCGGCTATGGCTACACCTTC	CATSRTTGLGYGYTF
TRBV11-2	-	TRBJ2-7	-	TGTGCCAGCAGCTTAACATCGGGCCCTCTGGCGGGGGCCTTCTACGAGCAGTACTTC	CASSLTSGPLAGAFYEQYF
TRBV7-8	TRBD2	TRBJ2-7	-	TGTGCCAGCATCCTAGCGGGAGGATCTTACGAGCAGTACTTC	CASILAGGSYEQYF
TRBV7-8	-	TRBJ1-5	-	TGTGCCAGCAGCTTGGGGGGGGCTCAGCCCCAGCATTTT	CASSLGGAQPQHF
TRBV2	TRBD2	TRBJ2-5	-	TGTGCCAGCAGTGTAGCGGGAGGGCCCTCCGAGACCCAGTACTTC	CASSVAGGPSETQYF
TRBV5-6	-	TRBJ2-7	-	TGTGCCAGCAGCTTGCGGGGACGGACCTACGAGCAGTACTTC	CASSLRGRTYEQYF
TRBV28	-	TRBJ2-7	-	TGTGCCAGCAGTTCCGGACAGAGCTACGAGCAGTACTTC	CASSSGQSYEQYF
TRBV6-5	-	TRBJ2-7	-	TGTGCCAGCAGACGAGATGGTGAGCAGTACTTC	CASRRDGEQYF
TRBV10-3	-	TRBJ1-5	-	TGTGCCAGCAGTCGATATAGCAATCAGCCCCAGCATTTT	CASSRYSNQPQHF
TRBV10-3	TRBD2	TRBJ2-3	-	TGTGCCATCAGTGAGACCTGGACTAGCGGGAGGGATACGCAGTATTTT	CAISETWTSGRDTQYF
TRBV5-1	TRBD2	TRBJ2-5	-	TGCGCCAGCAGCCACGGACTAGCGGGAGAAGAGACCCAGTACTTC	CASSHGLAGEETQYF
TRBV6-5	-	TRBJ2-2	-	TGTGCCAGCAGCTTGGGACTTCTCCTTGGCGGGGAGCTGTTTTTT	CASSLGLLLGGELFF
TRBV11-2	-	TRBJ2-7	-	TGTGCCAGCAGCTTAGGTCTCTGGTTAGGCATGGGCGACGACGAGCAGTACTTC	CASSLGLWLGMGDDEQYF
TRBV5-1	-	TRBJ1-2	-	TGCGCCAGCAGCTTCGTCCCCGAAAAAGGAGGTGGCTACACCTTC	CASSFVPEKGGGYTF